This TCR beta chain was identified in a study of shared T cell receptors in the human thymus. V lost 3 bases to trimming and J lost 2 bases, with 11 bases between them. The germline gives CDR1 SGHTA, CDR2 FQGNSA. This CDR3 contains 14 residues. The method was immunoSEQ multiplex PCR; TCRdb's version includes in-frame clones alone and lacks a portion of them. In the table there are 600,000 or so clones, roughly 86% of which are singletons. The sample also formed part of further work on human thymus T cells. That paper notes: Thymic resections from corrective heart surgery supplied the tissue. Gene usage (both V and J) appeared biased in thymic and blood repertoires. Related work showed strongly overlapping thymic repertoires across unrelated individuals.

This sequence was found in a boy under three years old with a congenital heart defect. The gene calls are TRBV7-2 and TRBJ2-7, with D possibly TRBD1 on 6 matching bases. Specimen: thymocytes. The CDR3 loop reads CASSFLQGPYEQYF. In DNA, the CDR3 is TGTGCCAGCAGCTTTCTACAGGGCCCCTACGAGCAGTACTTC.